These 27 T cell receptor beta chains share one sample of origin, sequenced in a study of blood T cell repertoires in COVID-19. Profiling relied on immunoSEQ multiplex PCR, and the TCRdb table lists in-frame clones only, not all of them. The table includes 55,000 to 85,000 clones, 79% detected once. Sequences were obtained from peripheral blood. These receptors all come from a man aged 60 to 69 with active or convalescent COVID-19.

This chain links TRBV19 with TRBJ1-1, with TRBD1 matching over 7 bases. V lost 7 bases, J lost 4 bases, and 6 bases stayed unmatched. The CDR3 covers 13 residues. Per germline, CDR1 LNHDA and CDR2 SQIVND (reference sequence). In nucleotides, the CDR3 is TGTGCCAGTACTGCACAGGGGACCACTGAAGCTTTCTTT. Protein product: CASTAQGTTEAFF.

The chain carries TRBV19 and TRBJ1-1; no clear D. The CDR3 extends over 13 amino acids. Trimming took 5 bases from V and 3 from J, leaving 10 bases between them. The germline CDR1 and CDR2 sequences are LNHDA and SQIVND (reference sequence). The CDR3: CASSATRDTEAFF. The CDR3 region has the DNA TGTGCCAGTAGTGCAACCCGGGACACTGAAGCTTTCTTT.

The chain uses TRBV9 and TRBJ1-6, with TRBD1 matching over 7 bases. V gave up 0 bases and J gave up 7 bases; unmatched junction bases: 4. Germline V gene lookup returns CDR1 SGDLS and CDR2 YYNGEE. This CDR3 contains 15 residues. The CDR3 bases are TGTGCCAGCAGCGTAGAGGGACAGCCGAATTCACCCCTCCACTTT. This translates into CASSVEGQPNSPLHF.

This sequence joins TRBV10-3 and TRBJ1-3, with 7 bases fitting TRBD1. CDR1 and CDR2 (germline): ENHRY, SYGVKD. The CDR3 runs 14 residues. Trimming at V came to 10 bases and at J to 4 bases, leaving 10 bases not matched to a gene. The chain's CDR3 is CATRTGSVGNTIYF. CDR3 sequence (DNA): TGTGCCACCCGGACAGGTTCGGTAGGAAACACCATATATTTT.

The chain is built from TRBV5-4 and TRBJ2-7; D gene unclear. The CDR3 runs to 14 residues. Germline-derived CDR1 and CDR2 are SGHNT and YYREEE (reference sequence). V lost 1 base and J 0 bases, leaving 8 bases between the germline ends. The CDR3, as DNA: TGTGCCAGCAGCTTGCAGCCTAGCTCCTACGAGCAGTACTTC. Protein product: CASSLQPSSYEQYF.

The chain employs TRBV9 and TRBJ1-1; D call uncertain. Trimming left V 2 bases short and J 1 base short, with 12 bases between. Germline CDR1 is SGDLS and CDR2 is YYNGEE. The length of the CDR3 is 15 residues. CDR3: CASSVDGGQNTEAFF. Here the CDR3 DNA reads TGTGCCAGCAGCGTGGACGGAGGGCAGAACACTGAAGCTTTCTTT.

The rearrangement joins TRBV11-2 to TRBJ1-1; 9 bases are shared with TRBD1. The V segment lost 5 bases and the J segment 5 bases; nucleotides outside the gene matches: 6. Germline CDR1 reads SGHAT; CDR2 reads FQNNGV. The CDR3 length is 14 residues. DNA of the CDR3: TGTGCCAGCAGCCCGACAGGGGGGGGGACTGAAGCTTTCTTT. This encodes CASSPTGGGTEAFF.

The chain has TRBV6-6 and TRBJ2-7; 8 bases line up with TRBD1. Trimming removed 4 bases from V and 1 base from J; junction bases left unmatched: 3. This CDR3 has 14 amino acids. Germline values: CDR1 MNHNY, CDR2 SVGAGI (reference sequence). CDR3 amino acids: CASSLDRDSYEQYF. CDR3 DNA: TGTGCCAGCAGTTTGGACAGGGATTCCTACGAGCAGTACTTC.

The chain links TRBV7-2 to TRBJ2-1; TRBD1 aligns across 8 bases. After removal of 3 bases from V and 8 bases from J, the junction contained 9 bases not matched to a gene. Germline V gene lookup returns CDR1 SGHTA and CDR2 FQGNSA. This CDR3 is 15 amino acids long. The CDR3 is CASSFAADRGYEQFF. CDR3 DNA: TGTGCCAGCAGCTTCGCGGCTGACAGGGGCTATGAGCAGTTCTTC.

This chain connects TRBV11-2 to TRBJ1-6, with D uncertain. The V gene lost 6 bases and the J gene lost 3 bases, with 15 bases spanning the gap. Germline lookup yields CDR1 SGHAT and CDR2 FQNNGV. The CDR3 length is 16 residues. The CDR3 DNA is TGTGCCAGCAGACAATTGTCCGAGGGCTATAATTCACCCCTCCACTTT. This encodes CASRQLSEGYNSPLHF.

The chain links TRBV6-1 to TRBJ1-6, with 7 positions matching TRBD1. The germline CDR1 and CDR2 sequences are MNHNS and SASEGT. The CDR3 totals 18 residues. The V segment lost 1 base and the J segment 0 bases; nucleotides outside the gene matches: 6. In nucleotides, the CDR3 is TGTGCCAGCAGTGAAGATCGGGGACAGAGCTCCTATAATTCACCCCTCCACTTT. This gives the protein CASSEDRGQSSYNSPLHF.

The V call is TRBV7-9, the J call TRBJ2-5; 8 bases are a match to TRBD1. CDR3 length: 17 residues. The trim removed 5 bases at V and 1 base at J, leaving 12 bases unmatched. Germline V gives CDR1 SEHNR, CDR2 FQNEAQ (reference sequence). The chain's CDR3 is CASSPGGGQVFQETQYF. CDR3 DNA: TGTGCCAGCAGCCCCGGAGGGGGACAGGTGTTCCAAGAGACCCAGTACTTC.

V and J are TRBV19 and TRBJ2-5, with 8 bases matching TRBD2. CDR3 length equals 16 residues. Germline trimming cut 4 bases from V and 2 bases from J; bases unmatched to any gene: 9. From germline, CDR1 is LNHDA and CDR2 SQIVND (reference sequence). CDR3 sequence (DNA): TGTGCCAGTAGTAAGCATGTTGCGGGGGGACAAGAGACCCAGTACTTC. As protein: CASSKHVAGGQETQYF.

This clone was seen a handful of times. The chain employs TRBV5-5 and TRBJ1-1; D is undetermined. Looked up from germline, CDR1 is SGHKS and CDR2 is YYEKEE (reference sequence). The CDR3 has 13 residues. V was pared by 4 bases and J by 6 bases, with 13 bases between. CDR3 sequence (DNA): TGTGCCAGCAGCCTGGCCCGGTTCCCTGAAGCTTTCTTT. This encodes CASSLARFPEAFF.

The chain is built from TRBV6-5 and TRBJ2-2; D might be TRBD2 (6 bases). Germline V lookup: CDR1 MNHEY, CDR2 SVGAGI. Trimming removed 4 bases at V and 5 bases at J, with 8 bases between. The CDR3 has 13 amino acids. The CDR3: CASSFGTTGELFF. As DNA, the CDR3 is TGTGCCAGCAGTTTCGGGACTACCGGGGAGCTGTTTTTT.

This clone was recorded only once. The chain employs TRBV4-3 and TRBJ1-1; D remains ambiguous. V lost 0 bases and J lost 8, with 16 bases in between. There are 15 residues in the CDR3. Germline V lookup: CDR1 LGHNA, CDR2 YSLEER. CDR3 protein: CASSQDREGSSEAFF. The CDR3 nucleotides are TGCGCCAGCAGCCAAGATCGGGAAGGGAGTAGCGAAGCTTTCTTT.

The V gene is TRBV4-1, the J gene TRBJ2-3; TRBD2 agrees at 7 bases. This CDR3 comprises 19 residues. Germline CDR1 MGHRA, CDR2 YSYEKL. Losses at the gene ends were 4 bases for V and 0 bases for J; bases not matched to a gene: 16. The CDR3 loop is CASSLKRDYLISSTDTQYF. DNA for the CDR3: TGCGCCAGCAGCCTGAAGAGGGACTACCTAATCTCTAGCACAGATACGCAGTATTTT.

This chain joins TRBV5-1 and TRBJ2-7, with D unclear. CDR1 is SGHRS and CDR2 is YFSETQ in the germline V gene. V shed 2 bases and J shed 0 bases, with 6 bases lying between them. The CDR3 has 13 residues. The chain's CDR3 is CASSFRSSYEQYF. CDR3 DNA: TGCGCCAGCAGCTTTCGGTCCTCCTACGAGCAGTACTTC.

CDR3 in DNA: TGTGCCAGCAGCTCCTGGGGGGGCGGTACCGGGGAGCTGTTTTTT. Protein sequence: CASSSWGGGTGELFF. The chain carries TRBV11-2 and TRBJ2-2; tentative D call: TRBD2 (7 bases). Per the germline V gene, CDR1 is SGHAT and CDR2 is FQNNGV. The length of the CDR3 is 15 residues. V dropped 4 bases and J dropped 5 bases, with 14 bases sitting between them.

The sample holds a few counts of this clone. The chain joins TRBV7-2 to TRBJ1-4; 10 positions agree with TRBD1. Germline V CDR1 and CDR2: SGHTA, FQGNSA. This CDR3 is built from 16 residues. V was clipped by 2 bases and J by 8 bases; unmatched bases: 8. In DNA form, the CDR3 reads TGTGCCAGCAGCTTACATGGACAGGGGGGCGTCGAAAAACTGTTTTTT. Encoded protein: CASSLHGQGGVEKLFF.

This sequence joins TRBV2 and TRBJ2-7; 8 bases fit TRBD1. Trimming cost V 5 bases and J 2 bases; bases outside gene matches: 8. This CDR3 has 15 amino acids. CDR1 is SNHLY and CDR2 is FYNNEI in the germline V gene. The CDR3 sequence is CASSLRDRTTYEQYF. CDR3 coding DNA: TGTGCCAGCAGTCTCCGGGACAGGACGACCTACGAGCAGTACTTC.

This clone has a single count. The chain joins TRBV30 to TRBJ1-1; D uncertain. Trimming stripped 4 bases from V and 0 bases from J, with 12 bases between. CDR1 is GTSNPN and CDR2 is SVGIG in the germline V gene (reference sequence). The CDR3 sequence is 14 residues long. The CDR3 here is CAWTPGFMNTEAFF. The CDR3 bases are TGTGCCTGGACTCCGGGATTTATGAACACTGAAGCTTTCTTT.

The CDR3 spells CASSPSLGDSPLHF. The CDR3 nucleotides are TGTGCCAGCTCACCTTCCCTAGGTGATTCACCCCTCCACTTT. This sequence joins TRBV18 and TRBJ1-6; D not resolved. Germline assignment: CDR1 KGHSH and CDR2 LQKENI. CDR3 length equals 14 residues. V was clipped by 3 bases and J by 8 bases, with 11 bases between them.

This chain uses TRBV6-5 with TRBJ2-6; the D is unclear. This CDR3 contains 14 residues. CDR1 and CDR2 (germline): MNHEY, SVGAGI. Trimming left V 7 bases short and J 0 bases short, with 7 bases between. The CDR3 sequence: CASIGGSGANVLTF. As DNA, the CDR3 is TGTGCCAGCATCGGCGGCTCTGGGGCCAACGTCCTGACTTTC.

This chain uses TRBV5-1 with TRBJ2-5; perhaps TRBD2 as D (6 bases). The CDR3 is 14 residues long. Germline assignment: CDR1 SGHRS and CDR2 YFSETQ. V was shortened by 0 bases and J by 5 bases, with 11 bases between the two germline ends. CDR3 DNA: TGCGCCAGCAGCTTGGCGGGGGATGGGGAGACCCAGTACTTC. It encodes CASSLAGDGETQYF.

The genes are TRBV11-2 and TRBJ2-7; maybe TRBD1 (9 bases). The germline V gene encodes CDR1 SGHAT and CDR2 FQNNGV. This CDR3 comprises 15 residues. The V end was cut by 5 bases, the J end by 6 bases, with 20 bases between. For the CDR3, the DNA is TGTGCCAGCAGCGTTAGCGGGACAGGGCCTAGCGAGCAGTACTTC. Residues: CASSVSGTGPSEQYF.

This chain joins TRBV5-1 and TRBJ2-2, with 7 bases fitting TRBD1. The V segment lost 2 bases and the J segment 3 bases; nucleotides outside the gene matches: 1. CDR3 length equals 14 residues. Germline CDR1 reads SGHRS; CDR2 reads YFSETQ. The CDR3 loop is CASSLGGDTGELFF. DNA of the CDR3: TGCGCCAGCAGCTTAGGGGGCGACACCGGGGAGCTGTTTTTT.